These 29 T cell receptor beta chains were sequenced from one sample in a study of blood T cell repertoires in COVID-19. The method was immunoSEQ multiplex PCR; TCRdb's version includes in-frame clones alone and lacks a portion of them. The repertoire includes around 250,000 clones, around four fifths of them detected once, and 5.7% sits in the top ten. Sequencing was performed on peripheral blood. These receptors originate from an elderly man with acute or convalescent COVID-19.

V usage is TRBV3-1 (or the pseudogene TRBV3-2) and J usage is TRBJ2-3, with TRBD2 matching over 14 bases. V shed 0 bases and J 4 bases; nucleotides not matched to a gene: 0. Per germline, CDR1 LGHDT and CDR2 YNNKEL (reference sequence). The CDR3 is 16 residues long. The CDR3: CASSQETSGRADTQYF. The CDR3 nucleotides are TGTGCCAGCAGCCAAGAGACTAGCGGGAGGGCAGATACGCAGTATTTT.

The CDR3 nucleotides read TGTGCCAGCACCTCCCCCGGGACAGGGAAGGGCCAGTACTTC. Translated: CASTSPGTGKGQYF. V usage is TRBV28 and J usage is TRBJ2-5; 9 bases agree with TRBD1. Trimming took 7 bases from V and 10 from J; bases not matched to a gene: 13. CDR3 length: 14 residues. The germline CDR1 and CDR2 sequences are MDHEN and SYDVKM. Full variable domain (outside the CDR3, taken from reference TRBV28 and TRBJ2-5): DVKVTQSSRYLVKRTGEKVFLECVQDMDHENMFWYRQDPGLGLRLIYFSYDVKMKEKGDIPEGYSVSREKKERFSLILESASTNQTSMYLCASTSPGTGKGQYFGPGTRLLVL.

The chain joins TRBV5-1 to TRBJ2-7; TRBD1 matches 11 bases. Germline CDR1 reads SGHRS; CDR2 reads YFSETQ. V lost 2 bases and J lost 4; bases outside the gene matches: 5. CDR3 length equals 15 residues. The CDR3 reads CASSLRTGGAYEQYF. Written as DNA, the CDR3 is TGCGCCAGCAGCTTACGGACAGGGGGCGCATACGAGCAGTACTTC.

CDR3: CASSQDAGVTDTQYF. The CDR3 DNA reads as TGTGCCAGCAGCCAAGACGCGGGTGTCACAGATACGCAGTATTTT. The genes are TRBV3-1 (or the pseudogene TRBV3-2) and TRBJ2-3, with D possibly being TRBD2 (5 bases). V dropped 0 bases and J dropped 2 bases, with 9 bases sitting between them. Per germline, CDR1 LGHDT and CDR2 YNNKEL (reference sequence). CDR3 length equals 15 residues.

CDR3 residues: CATAFSGRVEQYF. CDR3 sequence (DNA): TGTGCCACAGCATTTAGCGGGAGGGTTGAGCAGTACTTC. The chain couples TRBV3-1 (or the pseudogene TRBV3-2) to TRBJ2-7, with 11 positions matching TRBD2. From germline, CDR1 is LGHDT and CDR2 YNNKEL (reference sequence). Trimming removed 10 bases from V and 7 bases from J; junction bases left unmatched: 9. The CDR3 sequence is 13 residues long.

CDR3 sequence reads: CASSQGQGYGEQYF. CDR3 nucleotide sequence: TGCGCCAGCAGCCAGGGACAGGGGTATGGCGAGCAGTACTTC. The chain is built from TRBV5-1 and TRBJ2-7; 10 nucleotides match TRBD1. CDR1 is SGHRS, CDR2 YFSETQ, per germline. CDR3 length equals 14 residues. V dropped 4 bases and J dropped 6; count of bases not matched to a gene: 7.

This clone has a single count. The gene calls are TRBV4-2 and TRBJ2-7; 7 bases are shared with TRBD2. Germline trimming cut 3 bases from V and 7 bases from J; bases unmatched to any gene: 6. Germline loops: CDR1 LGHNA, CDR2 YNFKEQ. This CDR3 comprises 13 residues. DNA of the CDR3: TGTGCCAGCAGCCAGAGGGGAGGGTCGGAGCAGTACTTC. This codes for CASSQRGGSEQYF.

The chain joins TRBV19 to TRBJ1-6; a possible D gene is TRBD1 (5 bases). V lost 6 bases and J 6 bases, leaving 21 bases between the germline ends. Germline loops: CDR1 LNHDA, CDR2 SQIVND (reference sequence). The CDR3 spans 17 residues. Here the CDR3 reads CASSAIQGSYPNSPLHF. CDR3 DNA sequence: TGTGCCAGTAGCGCAATCCAGGGATCATACCCTAATTCACCCCTCCACTTT.

This chain's CDR3 is CASSIKRQDLRGAQYF. For the CDR3, the DNA is TGTGCCAGCAGTATTAAACGACAGGACCTACGAGGGGCCCAGTACTTC. The chain recombines TRBV27 with TRBJ2-5; possible D gene TRBD1, 6 bases. The germline V gene encodes CDR1 MNHEY and CDR2 SMNVEV (reference sequence). The CDR3 totals 16 residues. Trimming stripped 5 bases from V and 9 bases from J, with 25 bases between.

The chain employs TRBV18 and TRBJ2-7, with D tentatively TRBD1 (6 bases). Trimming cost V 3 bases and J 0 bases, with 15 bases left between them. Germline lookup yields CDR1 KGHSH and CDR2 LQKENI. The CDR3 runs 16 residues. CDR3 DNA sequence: TGTGCCAGCTCACCCTTGGGACACAGGGTCTCCTACGAGCAGTACTTC. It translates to CASSPLGHRVSYEQYF. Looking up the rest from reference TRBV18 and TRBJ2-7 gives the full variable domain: NAGVMQNPRHLVRRRGQEARLRCSPMKGHSHVYWYRQLPEEGLKFMVYLQKENIIDESGMPKERFSAEFPKEGPSILRIQQVVRGDSAAYFCASSPLGHRVSYEQYFGPGTRLTVT.

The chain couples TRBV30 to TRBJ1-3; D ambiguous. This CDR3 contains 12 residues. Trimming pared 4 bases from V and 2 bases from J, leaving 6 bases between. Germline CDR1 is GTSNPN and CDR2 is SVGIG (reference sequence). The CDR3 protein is CAWTHTGNTIYF. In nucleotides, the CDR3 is TGTGCCTGGACACATACTGGAAACACCATATATTTT.

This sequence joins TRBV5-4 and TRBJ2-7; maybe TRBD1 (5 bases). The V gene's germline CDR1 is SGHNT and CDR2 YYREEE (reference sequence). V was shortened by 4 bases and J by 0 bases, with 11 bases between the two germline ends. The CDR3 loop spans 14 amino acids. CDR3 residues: CASSRPTDSYEQYF. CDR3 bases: TGTGCCAGCAGCAGACCGACAGACTCCTACGAGCAGTACTTC.

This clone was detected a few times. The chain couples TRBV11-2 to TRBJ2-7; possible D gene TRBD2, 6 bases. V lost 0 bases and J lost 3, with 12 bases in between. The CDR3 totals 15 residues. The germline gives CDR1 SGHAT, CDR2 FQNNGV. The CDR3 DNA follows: TGTGCCAGCAGCTTAGAGGGACGGGGGATCTACGAGCAGTACTTC. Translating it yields CASSLEGRGIYEQYF.

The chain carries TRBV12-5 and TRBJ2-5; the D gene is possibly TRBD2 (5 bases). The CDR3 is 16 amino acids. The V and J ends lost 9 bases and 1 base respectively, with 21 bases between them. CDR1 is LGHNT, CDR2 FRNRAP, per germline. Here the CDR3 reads CARTVGGPDPQETQYF. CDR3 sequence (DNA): TGTGCTAGGACGGTCGGAGGCCCGGACCCCCAAGAGACCCAGTACTTC. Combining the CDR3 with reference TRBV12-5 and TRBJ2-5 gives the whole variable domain DARVTQTPRHKVTEMGQEVTMRCQPILGHNTVFWYRQTMMQGLELLAYFRNRAPLDDSGMPKDRFSAEMPDATLATLKIQPSEPRDSAVYFCARTVGGPDPQETQYFGPGTRLLVL.

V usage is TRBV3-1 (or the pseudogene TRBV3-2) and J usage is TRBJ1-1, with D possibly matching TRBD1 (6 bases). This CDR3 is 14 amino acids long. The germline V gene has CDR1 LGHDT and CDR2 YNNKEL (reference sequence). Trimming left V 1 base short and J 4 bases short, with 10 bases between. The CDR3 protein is CASSQVQGGTEAFF. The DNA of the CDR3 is TGTGCCAGCAGCCAAGTACAGGGCGGCACTGAAGCTTTCTTT.

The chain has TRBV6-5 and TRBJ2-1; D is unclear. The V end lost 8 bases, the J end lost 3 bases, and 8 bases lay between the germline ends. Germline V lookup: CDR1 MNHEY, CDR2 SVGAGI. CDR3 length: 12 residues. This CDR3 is CASGDHYNEQFF. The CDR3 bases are TGTGCCAGCGGAGACCACTACAATGAGCAGTTCTTC.

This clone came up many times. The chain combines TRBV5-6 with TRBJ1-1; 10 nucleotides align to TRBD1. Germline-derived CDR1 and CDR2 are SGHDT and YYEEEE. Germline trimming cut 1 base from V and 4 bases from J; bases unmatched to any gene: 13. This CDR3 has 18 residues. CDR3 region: CASSLFSVGQGWGTEAFF. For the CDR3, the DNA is TGTGCCAGCAGCTTGTTTTCAGTGGGACAGGGGTGGGGCACTGAAGCTTTCTTT.

DNA for the CDR3: TGCAGTGCTAGAGGGGAGTACGAGCAGTACTTC. This codes for CSARGEYEQYF. The chain couples TRBV20-1 to TRBJ2-7; a possible D gene is TRBD2 (5 bases). V lost 1 base and J lost 4, with 5 bases in between. Germline CDR1 and CDR2: DFQATT and SNEGSKA (reference sequence). This CDR3 has 11 residues.

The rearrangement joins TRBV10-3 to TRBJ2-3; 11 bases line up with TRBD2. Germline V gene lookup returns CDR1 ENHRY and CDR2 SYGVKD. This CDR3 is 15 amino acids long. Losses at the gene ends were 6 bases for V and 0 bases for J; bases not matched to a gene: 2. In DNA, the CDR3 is TGTGCCATCAGGCGGACTAGCGGGAGCACAGATACGCAGTATTTT. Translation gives CAIRRTSGSTDTQYF.

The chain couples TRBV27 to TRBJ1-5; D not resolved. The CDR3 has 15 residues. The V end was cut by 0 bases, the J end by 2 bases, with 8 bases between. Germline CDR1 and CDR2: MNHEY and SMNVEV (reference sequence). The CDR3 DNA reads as TGTGCCAGCAGTTTATCGGTGGCGGGCAATCAGCCCCAGCATTTT. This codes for CASSLSVAGNQPQHF.

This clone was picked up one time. CDR3 bases: TGTGCCAGCTCACCACTACGGACAGGGCCCTACGAGCAGTACTTC. Residues: CASSPLRTGPYEQYF. The chain recombines TRBV18 with TRBJ2-7, with TRBD1 identical over 8 bases. Germline CDR1 reads KGHSH; CDR2 reads LQKENI. The V and J ends lost 1 base and 2 bases, in that order; junction bases with no gene match: 4. This CDR3 has 15 residues.

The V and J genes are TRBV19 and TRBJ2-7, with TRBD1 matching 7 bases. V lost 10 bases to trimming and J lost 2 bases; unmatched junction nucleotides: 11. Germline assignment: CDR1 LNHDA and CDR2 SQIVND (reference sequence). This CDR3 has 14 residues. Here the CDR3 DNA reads TGTGCCACCACTGGCCCGACAGGGCCCTACGAGCAGTACTTC. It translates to CATTGPTGPYEQYF.

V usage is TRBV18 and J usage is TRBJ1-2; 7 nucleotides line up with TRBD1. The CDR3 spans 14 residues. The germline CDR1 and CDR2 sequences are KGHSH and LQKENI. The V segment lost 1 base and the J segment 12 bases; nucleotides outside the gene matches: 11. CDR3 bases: TGTGCCAGCTCACCACGGCGACAGGGCCATCTGGACACCTTC. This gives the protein CASSPRRQGHLDTF. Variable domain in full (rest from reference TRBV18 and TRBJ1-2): NAGVMQNPRHLVRRRGQEARLRCSPMKGHSHVYWYRQLPEEGLKFMVYLQKENIIDESGMPKERFSAEFPKEGPSILRIQQVVRGDSAAYFCASSPRRQGHLDTFGSGTRLTVV.

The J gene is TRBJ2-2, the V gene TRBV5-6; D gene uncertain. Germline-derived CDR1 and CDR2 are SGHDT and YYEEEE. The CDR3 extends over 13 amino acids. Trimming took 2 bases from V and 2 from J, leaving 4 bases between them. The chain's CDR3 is CASSFKNTGELFF. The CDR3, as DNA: TGTGCCAGCAGCTTTAAAAACACCGGGGAGCTGTTTTTT.

The CDR3 spells CASSPGLANGELFF. Here the CDR3 DNA reads TGTGCCAGTAGCCCGGGACTAGCGAACGGGGAGCTGTTTTTT. The gene calls are TRBV19 and TRBJ2-2; 10 bases are a match to TRBD2. Germline CDR1 reads LNHDA; CDR2 reads SQIVND (reference sequence). This CDR3 is 14 amino acids long. V shed 6 bases and J 7 bases; nucleotides not matched to a gene: 5.

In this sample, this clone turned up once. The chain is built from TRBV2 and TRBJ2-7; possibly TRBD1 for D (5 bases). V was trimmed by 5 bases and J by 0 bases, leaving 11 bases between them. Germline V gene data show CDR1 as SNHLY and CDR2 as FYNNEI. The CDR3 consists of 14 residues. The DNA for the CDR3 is TGTGCCAGCAGTTTTCCAGGGTACTCCTACGAGCAGTACTTC. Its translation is CASSFPGYSYEQYF.

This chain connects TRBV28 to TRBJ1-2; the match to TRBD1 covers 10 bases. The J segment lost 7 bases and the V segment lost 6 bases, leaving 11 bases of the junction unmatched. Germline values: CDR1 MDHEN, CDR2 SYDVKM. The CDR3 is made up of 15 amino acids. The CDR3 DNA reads TGTGCCAGCAGCCTAGGGGGACAGGGGATCCGTGGCTACACCTTC. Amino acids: CASSLGGQGIRGYTF.

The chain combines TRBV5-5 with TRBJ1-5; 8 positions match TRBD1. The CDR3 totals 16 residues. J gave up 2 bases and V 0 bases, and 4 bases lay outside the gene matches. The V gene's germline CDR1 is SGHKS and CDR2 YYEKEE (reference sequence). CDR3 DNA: TGTGCCAGCAGCTTGGGACCGGGACAGGGCAATCAGCCCCAGCATTTT. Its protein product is CASSLGPGQGNQPQHF.

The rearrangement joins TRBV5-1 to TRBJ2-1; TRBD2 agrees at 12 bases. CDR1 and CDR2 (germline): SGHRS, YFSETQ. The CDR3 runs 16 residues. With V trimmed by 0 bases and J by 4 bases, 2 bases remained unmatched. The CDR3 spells CASSLAGTSGYNEQFF. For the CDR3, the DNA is TGCGCCAGCAGCTTGGCGGGGACTAGCGGGTACAATGAGCAGTTCTTC.